This T cell receptor beta chain was sequenced in a study of T cell responses to AZD1222 COVID-19 vaccine. Study-level points and caveats: Donors, mostly white British, included more females; clonal diversity was possibly underestimated. Just a handful of people given AZD1222 tested seropositive at baseline. Spike-spanning, vaccine-associated CD4 TCRs were dominant at 160-218 and 743-854. Recipients of two AZD1222 doses showed rising Spike-specific TCR breadth and depth.

Profiled with immunoSEQ multiplex PCR; TCRdb holds only in-frame clones, not every one. This repertoire shows 95,000 to 100,000 clones, over 75% found once; its top ten account for 10%. Comments on this clone: Its antigen is currently unknown.

The starting material was peripheral blood, obtained 28 days after the second AZD1222 dose. This clonotype was sampled from an adult who received the AZD1222 COVID-19 vaccine.

The CDR3 sequence is CAISAGQNGYTF. The CDR3 coding sequence is TGTGCCATCAGCGCGGGACAGAATGGCTACACCTTC. The chain is built from TRBV10-3 and TRBJ1-2, with TRBD1 identical over 7 bases. V lost 6 bases, J lost 6 bases, and 4 bases stayed unmatched. CDR3 length: 12 amino acids. The germline V gene has CDR1 ENHRY and CDR2 SYGVKD.